Presented here are 22 T cell receptor beta chains from one specimen sequenced in a study of beta chain features in type 1 diabetes. Since all of the isolated RNA was reverse transcribed, expressed TCRB transcripts were what got sequenced. The data were produced by immunoSEQ multiplex PCR, yet TCRdb's version contains in-frame clones alone and is incomplete. The profile shows 300,000 to 450,000 clones, approximately 12% of them singletons. Sequenced material: naive CD4+ T cells from blood. All receptors derive from a man younger than 30 in good health.

The chain is built from TRBV7-6 and TRBJ2-5; D unclear. Trimming left V 2 bases short and J 5 bases short, with 12 bases between. The V gene's germline CDR1 is SGHVS and CDR2 FNYEAQ. The CDR3 has 14 amino acids. CDR3 nucleotides: TGTGCCAGCAGCTTATCGGGTTACGGGGAGACCCAGTACTTC. Translating gives CASSLSGYGETQYF. The whole variable domain, remainder taken from reference TRBV7-6 and TRBJ2-5, is GAGVSQSPRYKVTKRGQDVALRCDPISGHVSLYWYRQALGQGPEFLTYFNYEAQQDKSGLPNDRFSAERPEGSISTLTIQRTEQRDSAMYRCASSLSGYGETQYFGPGTRLLVL.

The chain links TRBV5-8 to TRBJ1-2, with D perhaps TRBD1 (5 bases). CDR1 SGHTS and CDR2 YDEGEE come from the germline V gene. The ends were cut back, 4 bases at V and 4 bases at J, with 14 bases in the middle. The CDR3 has 14 amino acids. CDR3 sequence: CASSPGWGVYGYTF. Here the CDR3 DNA reads TGTGCCAGCAGCCCGGGTTGGGGGGTCTATGGCTACACCTTC.

V and J are TRBV5-1 and TRBJ2-5; tentatively, D is TRBD2 (6 bases). V was pared by 0 bases and J by 5 bases, with 14 bases between. In germline, CDR1 is SGHRS, CDR2 YFSETQ. This CDR3 comprises 15 residues. The CDR3 DNA reads as TGCGCCAGCAGCTTGGAGGCAGGGAGGAGGGAGACCCAGTACTTC. Protein sequence: CASSLEAGRRETQYF.

This rearrangement joins TRBV7-9 to TRBJ2-1, with D unresolved. CDR1 is SEHNR and CDR2 is FQNEAQ in the germline V gene (reference sequence). This CDR3 has 10 amino acids. Trimming left V 1 base short and J 14 bases short, with 6 bases between. CDR3 loop: CASSLDEKFF. The CDR3 region has the DNA TGTGCCAGCAGCTTAGACGAGAAGTTCTTC.

The table lists this clone with many counts. The chain joins TRBV7-2 to TRBJ2-3; possibly TRBD2 for D (5 bases). The V end was cut by 1 base, the J end by 4 bases, with 9 bases between. Germline V gene sequence: CDR1 SGHTA, CDR2 FQGNSA. The CDR3 extends over 14 amino acids. Here the CDR3 DNA reads TGTGCCAGCAGCTTAGTCTCTAGCCCAGATACGCAGTATTTT. This gives the protein CASSLVSSPDTQYF.

Points on this clone: A junction boundary mismatches the germline segment, possibly from a read error. The V and J genes are TRBV7-9 and TRBJ2-7; D is possibly TRBD2 (5 bases). CDR3 size: 13 residues. CDR1 is SEHNR and CDR2 is FQNEAQ in the germline V gene (reference sequence). This CDR3 is CASGFLGAYEQYF. The CDR3 DNA reads as TGTGCCAGCGGCTTCCTCGGGGCCTACGAGCAGTACTTC.

This clone has a handful of counts. This chain connects TRBV5-1 to TRBJ2-7, with 7 nucleotides matching TRBD1. Unmatched junction bases numbered 9, after V lost 0 bases and J lost 6 bases. The CDR3 consists of 15 residues. Germline CDR1 is SGHRS and CDR2 is YFSETQ. CDR3 residues: CASSLEQGHHREQYF. The CDR3 DNA is TGCGCCAGCAGCTTGGAACAGGGGCATCACCGCGAGCAGTACTTC.

The chain links TRBV6-5 to TRBJ1-2; D is possibly TRBD1 (5 bases). Germline V gene data show CDR1 as MNHEY and CDR2 as SVGAGI. The length of the CDR3 is 15 residues. Between the trimmed V and J ends, which lost 8 bases and 0 bases, there was a span of 16 bases. CDR3 sequence reads: CASGPRASPNYGYTF. The CDR3 nucleotides are TGTGCCAGCGGACCCAGGGCCAGTCCTAACTATGGCTACACCTTC.

This rearrangement joins TRBV5-4 to TRBJ2-3, with TRBD2 identical over 10 bases. V gave up 4 bases and J gave up 0 bases; unmatched junction bases: 14. This CDR3 spans 19 amino acids. From germline, CDR1 is SGHNT and CDR2 YYREEE (reference sequence). CDR3 loop: CASSLDTGTSGVSTDTQYF. CDR3 nucleotide sequence: TGTGCCAGCAGCCTAGACACGGGCACTAGCGGGGTGAGCACAGATACGCAGTATTTT.

This clone was found a few times. The rearrangement uses TRBV7-3 and TRBJ2-5; D remains unclear. Trimming pared 9 bases from V and 7 bases from J, leaving 9 bases between. The CDR3 spans 10 residues. CDR1 is SGHTA, CDR2 FQGTGA, per germline. This chain's CDR3 is CARAQRTQYF. DNA for the CDR3: TGTGCCAGGGCCCAGCGGACCCAGTACTTC. Full variable domain (remainder filled in from reference TRBV7-3 and TRBJ2-5): GAGVSQTPSNKVTEKGKYVELRCDPISGHTALYWYRQSLGQGPEFLIYFQGTGAADDSGLPNDRFFAVRPEGSVSTLKIQRTERGDSAVYLCARAQRTQYFGPGTRLLVL.

The chain couples TRBV18 to TRBJ1-2, with D perhaps matching TRBD1 (6 bases). CDR3 size: 13 residues. Per germline, CDR1 KGHSH and CDR2 LQKENI. The ends were cut back, 5 bases at V and 4 bases at J, with 11 bases in the middle. The CDR3 DNA sequence: TGTGCCAGCTCATCCCGACAGGTCTATGGCTACACCTTC. This gives the protein CASSSRQVYGYTF.

This clone turned up a few times. The genes are TRBV28 and TRBJ1-5; 7 positions match TRBD1. CDR1 and CDR2 (germline): MDHEN, SYDVKM. This CDR3 spans 16 amino acids. Losses at the gene ends were 4 bases for V and 7 bases for J; bases not matched to a gene: 13. CDR3 sequence: CASSSLKTGKNQPQHF. For the CDR3, the DNA is TGTGCCAGCAGTTCACTCAAGACAGGGAAGAACCAGCCCCAGCATTTT.

The V and J genes are TRBV6-5 and TRBJ1-2, with TRBD1 identical over 7 bases. Trimming took 2 bases from V and 8 from J; bases not matched to a gene: 2. Germline CDR1 reads MNHEY; CDR2 reads SVGAGI. CDR3 size: 12 residues. CDR3 region: CASSYTGVGYTF. CDR3 bases: TGTGCCAGCAGTTACACAGGGGTCGGCTACACCTTC.

This clone was recorded a few times. The CDR3 sequence is CASSRTARNSNQPQHF. The CDR3 DNA is TGTGCCAGTAGTAGGACAGCAAGAAATAGCAATCAGCCCCAGCATTTT. The V and J genes are TRBV19 and TRBJ1-5, with D perhaps TRBD1 (6 bases). The CDR3 consists of 16 residues. CDR1 is LNHDA, CDR2 SQIVND, per germline (reference sequence). The V end lost 4 bases, the J end lost 0 bases, and 13 bases lay between the germline ends. The full variable domain, completed using reference TRBV19 and TRBJ1-5, is DGGITQSPKYLFRKEGQNVTLSCEQNLNHDAMYWYRQDPGQGLRLIYYSQIVNDFQKGDIAEGYSVSREKKESFPLTVTSAQKNPTAFYLCASSRTARNSNQPQHFGDGTRLSIL.

The genes are TRBV18 and TRBJ1-1; 9 nucleotides align to TRBD1. CDR1 and CDR2 from the germline V gene are KGHSH and LQKENI. This CDR3 comprises 18 residues. V lost 4 bases to trimming and J lost 3 bases; unmatched junction nucleotides: 15. The CDR3 is CASSLPPDRGGGYTEAFF. The CDR3 nucleotides are TGTGCCAGCTCACTCCCACCGGACAGGGGCGGAGGGTACACTGAAGCTTTCTTT.

This clone turned up a few times. J is TRBJ1-1 and V is TRBV5-8; 8 bases fit TRBD1. The length of the CDR3 is 16 residues. Trimming at V came to 4 bases and at J to 4 bases, leaving 12 bases not matched to a gene. The germline V gene has CDR1 SGHTS and CDR2 YDEGEE. The CDR3 region is CASSRRQGSMGTEAFF. CDR3 in DNA: TGTGCCAGCAGCCGAAGACAGGGGTCTATGGGCACTGAAGCTTTCTTT.

This chain uses TRBV30 with TRBJ2-1; 12 bases line up with TRBD2. The CDR3 loop spans 16 amino acids. J was trimmed by 4 bases and V by 2 bases; bases with no gene match: 6. Germline V CDR1 and CDR2: GTSNPN, SVGIG (reference sequence). The CDR3 reads CAWSFTSGGLYNEQFF. For the CDR3, the DNA is TGTGCCTGGAGTTTTACTAGCGGGGGGCTTTACAATGAGCAGTTCTTC. Filled out from reference TRBV30 and TRBJ2-1, the complete variable domain reads SQTIHQWPATLVQPVGSPLSLECTVEGTSNPNLYWYRQAAGRGLQLLFYSVGIGQISSEVPQNLSASRPQDRQFILSSKKLLLSDSGFYLCAWSFTSGGLYNEQFFGPGTRLTVL.

The chain recombines TRBV29-1 with TRBJ1-2, with TRBD1 matching over 9 bases. The germline V gene has CDR1 SQVTM and CDR2 ANQGSEA. Trimming removed 8 bases from V and 2 bases from J; junction bases left unmatched: 6. The CDR3 extends over 13 amino acids. The CDR3 spells CSIQGAGNYGYTF. CDR3 coding DNA: TGCAGCATACAGGGGGCCGGGAACTATGGCTACACCTTC.

A few counts support this clone. The chain recombines TRBV7-2 with TRBJ2-7; D not certain. This CDR3 has 11 residues. V was clipped by 6 bases and J by 3 bases, with 6 bases between them. Germline CDR1 SGHTA, CDR2 FQGNSA. CDR3 region: CASSLNYEQYF. The CDR3 bases are TGTGCCAGCAGTCTAAACTACGAGCAGTACTTC. The whole variable domain, filled in from reference TRBV7-2 and TRBJ2-7, reads GAGVSQSPSNKVTEKGKDVELRCDPISGHTALYWYRQSLGQGLEFLIYFQGNSAPDKSGLPSDRFSAERTGGSVSTLTIQRTQQEDSAVYLCASSLNYEQYFGPGTRLTVT.

This clone turned up a few times. The chain has TRBV6-5 and TRBJ1-2; TRBD1 matches 12 bases. CDR3 size: 15 residues. Unmatched junction bases numbered 6, after V lost 6 bases and J lost 4 bases. Germline V lookup: CDR1 MNHEY, CDR2 SVGAGI. Written as DNA, the CDR3 is TGTGCCAGCAGCCGGGACAGGGGGCGCGGCTATGGCTACACCTTC. Its protein is CASSRDRGRGYGYTF.

This clone was recorded a few times. This chain connects TRBV18 to TRBJ1-1; TRBD1 matches 9 bases. Trimming cost V 2 bases and J 4 bases; bases outside gene matches: 5. This CDR3 has 15 amino acids. Germline V lookup: CDR1 KGHSH, CDR2 LQKENI. CDR3 in amino acids: CASSPVGQGTTEAFF. CDR3 sequence (DNA): TGTGCCAGCTCACCAGTGGGACAGGGTACCACTGAAGCTTTCTTT. The variable domain in full, with the rest retrieved from reference TRBV18 and TRBJ1-1, is NAGVMQNPRHLVRRRGQEARLRCSPMKGHSHVYWYRQLPEEGLKFMVYLQKENIIDESGMPKERFSAEFPKEGPSILRIQQVVRGDSAAYFCASSPVGQGTTEAFFGQGTRLTVV.

The chain uses TRBV28 and TRBJ1-1; D uncertain. Between the trimmed V and J ends, which lost 6 bases and 10 bases, there was a span of 15 bases. The CDR3 contains 12 residues. CDR1 and CDR2 (germline): MDHEN, SYDVKM. This CDR3 is CASSTTSPGAFF. The CDR3 region has the DNA TGTGCCAGCAGCACGACTTCCCCGGGAGCTTTCTTT.